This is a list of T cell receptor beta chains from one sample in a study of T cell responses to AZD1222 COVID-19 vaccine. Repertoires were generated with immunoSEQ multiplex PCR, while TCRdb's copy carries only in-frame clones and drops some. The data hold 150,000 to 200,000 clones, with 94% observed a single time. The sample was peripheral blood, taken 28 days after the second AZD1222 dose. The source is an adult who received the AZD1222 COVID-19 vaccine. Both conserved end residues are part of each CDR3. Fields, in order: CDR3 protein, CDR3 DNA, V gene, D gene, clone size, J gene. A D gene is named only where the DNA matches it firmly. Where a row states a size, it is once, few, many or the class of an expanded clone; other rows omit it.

CDR3 protein: CASRSTGTGAGEQYF; CDR3 DNA: TGTGCCAGCAGGTCCACCGGGACAGGGGCGGGCGAGCAGTACTTC; V gene: TRBV6-5; D gene: TRBD1; clone size: -; J gene: TRBJ2-7
CDR3 protein: CASSLERGRVTGELFF; CDR3 DNA: TGTGCCAGCAGCTTGGAAAGGGGACGGGTCACCGGGGAGCTGTTTTTT; V gene: TRBV5-6; D gene: -; clone size: -; J gene: TRBJ2-2
CDR3 protein: CASSSAPGRYGYTF; CDR3 DNA: TGTGCCAGCAGCTCGGCCCCGGGAAGATATGGCTACACCTTC; V gene: TRBV5-4; D gene: -; clone size: -; J gene: TRBJ1-2
CDR3 protein: CASKVGVDGNTIYF; CDR3 DNA: TGTGCCAGTAAAGTAGGAGTAGATGGAAACACCATATATTTT; V gene: TRBV19; D gene: -; clone size: once; J gene: TRBJ1-3
CDR3 protein: CASSQQFSGTEQYF; CDR3 DNA: TGTGCCAGCAGCCAACAGTTCTCGGGCACCGAGCAGTACTTC; V gene: TRBV3-1/TRBV3-2; D gene: -; clone size: -; J gene: TRBJ2-7
CDR3 protein: CASRRLGDSPLHF; CDR3 DNA: TGTGCCAGCCGTCGTTTGGGGGATTCACCCCTCCACTTT; V gene: TRBV6-5; D gene: -; clone size: -; J gene: TRBJ1-6
CDR3 protein: CASSKGQTFYGYTF; CDR3 DNA: TGTGCCAGCAGTAAGGGACAGACTTTCTATGGCTACACCTTC; V gene: TRBV6-5; D gene: TRBD1; clone size: -; J gene: TRBJ1-2
CDR3 protein: CSVARTEAFF; CDR3 DNA: TGCAGCGTTGCTCGGACTGAAGCTTTCTTT; V gene: TRBV29-1; D gene: -; clone size: -; J gene: TRBJ1-1
CDR3 protein: CASSPNNEQFF; CDR3 DNA: TGTGCCAGCAGCCCAAACAATGAGCAGTTCTTC; V gene: TRBV11-3; D gene: -; clone size: -; J gene: TRBJ2-1
CDR3 protein: CASTRSLGLPLYEQYF; CDR3 DNA: TGTGCCAGCACCCGAAGTTTGGGACTTCCCCTATACGAGCAGTACTTC; V gene: TRBV27; D gene: -; clone size: -; J gene: TRBJ2-7
CDR3 protein: CASSILDREGTEAFF; CDR3 DNA: TGTGCCAGTAGTATCCTGGACAGGGAAGGGACTGAAGCTTTCTTT; V gene: TRBV19; D gene: TRBD1; clone size: -; J gene: TRBJ1-1
CDR3 protein: CASSTSREGLYGYTF; CDR3 DNA: TGCGCCAGCAGCACTTCGCGTGAGGGGTTATATGGCTACACCTTC; V gene: TRBV5-1; D gene: -; clone size: -; J gene: TRBJ1-2
CDR3 protein: CASSLWPDNEKLFF; CDR3 DNA: TGTGCCAGCAGCTTATGGCCGGATAATGAAAAACTGTTTTTT; V gene: TRBV11-3; D gene: -; clone size: -; J gene: TRBJ1-4
CDR3 protein: CASSAQAGETQYF; CDR3 DNA: TGTGCCAGCAGTGCCCAAGCGGGAGAGACCCAGTACTTC; V gene: TRBV6-6; D gene: -; clone size: -; J gene: TRBJ2-5
CDR3 protein: CASKGDSYGYTF; CDR3 DNA: TGTGCCAGCAAAGGGGACAGCTATGGCTACACCTTC; V gene: TRBV2; D gene: TRBD1; clone size: -; J gene: TRBJ1-2
CDR3 protein: CASSPRGAIYNSPLHF; CDR3 DNA: TGTGCCAGCAGCCCGAGAGGGGCTATCTATAATTCACCCCTCCACTTT; V gene: TRBV3-1/TRBV3-2; D gene: -; clone size: -; J gene: TRBJ1-6